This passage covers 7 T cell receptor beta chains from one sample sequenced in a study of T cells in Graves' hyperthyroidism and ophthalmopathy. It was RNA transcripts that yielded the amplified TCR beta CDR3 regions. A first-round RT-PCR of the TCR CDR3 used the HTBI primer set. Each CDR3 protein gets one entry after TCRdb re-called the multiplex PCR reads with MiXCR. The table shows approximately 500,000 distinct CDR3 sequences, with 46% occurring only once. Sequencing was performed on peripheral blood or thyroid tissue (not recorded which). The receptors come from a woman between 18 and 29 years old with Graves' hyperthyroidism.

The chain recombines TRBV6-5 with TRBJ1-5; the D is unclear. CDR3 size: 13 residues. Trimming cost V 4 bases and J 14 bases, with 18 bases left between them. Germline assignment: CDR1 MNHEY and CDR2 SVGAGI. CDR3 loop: CASSLPTRPYEHF. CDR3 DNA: TGTGCCAGCAGTTTACCGACTAGGCCGTACGAGCATTTT.

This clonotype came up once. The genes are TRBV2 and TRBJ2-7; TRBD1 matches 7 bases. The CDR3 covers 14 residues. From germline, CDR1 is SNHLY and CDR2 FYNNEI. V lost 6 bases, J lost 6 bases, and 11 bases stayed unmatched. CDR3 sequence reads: CASSPGQGVSEQYF. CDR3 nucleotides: TGTGCCAGCAGCCCAGGGCAGGGGGTTAGCGAGCAGTACTTC.

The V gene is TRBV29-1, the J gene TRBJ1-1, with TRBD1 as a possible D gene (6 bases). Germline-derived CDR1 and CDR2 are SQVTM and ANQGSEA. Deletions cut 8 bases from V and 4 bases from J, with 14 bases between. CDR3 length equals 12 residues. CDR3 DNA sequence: TGCAGCATTACGGGGGCAGGCACTGAAGCTTTCTTT. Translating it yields CSITGAGTEAFF. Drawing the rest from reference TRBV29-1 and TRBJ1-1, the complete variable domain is SAVISQKPSRDICQRGTSLTIQCQVDSQVTMMFWYRQQPGQSLTLIATANQGSEATYESGFVIDKFPISRPNLTFSTLTVSNMSPEDSSIYLCSITGAGTEAFFGQGTRLTVV.

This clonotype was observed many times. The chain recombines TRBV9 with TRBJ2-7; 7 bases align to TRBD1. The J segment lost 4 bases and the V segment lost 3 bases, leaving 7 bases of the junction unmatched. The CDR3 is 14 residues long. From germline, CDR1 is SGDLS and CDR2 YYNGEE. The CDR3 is CASSATGSGYEQYF. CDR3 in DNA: TGTGCCAGCAGCGCGACAGGGTCGGGGTACGAGCAGTACTTC. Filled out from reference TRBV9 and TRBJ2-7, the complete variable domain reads DSGVTQTPKHLITATGQRVTLRCSPRSGDLSVYWYQQSLDQGLQFLIQYYNGEERAKGNILERFSAQQFPDLHSELNLSSLELGDSALYFCASSATGSGYEQYFGPGTRLTVT.

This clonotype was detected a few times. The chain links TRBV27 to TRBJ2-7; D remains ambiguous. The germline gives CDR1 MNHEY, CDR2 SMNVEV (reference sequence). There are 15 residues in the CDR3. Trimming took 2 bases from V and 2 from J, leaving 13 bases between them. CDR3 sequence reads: CASSLGPDVAYEQYF. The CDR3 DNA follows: TGTGCCAGCAGTTTAGGCCCCGACGTGGCCTACGAGCAGTACTTC.

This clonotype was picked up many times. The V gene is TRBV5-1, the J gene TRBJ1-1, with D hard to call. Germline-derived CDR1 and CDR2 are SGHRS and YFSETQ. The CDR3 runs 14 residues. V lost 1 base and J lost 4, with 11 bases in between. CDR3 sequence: CASSLSLAVTEAFF. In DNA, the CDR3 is TGCGCCAGCAGCTTGTCTTTGGCGGTCACTGAAGCTTTCTTT. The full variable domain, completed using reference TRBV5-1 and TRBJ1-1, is KAGVTQTPRYLIKTRGQQVTLSCSPISGHRSVSWYQQTPGQGLQFLFEYFSETQRNKGNFPGRFSGRQFSNSRSEMNVSTLELGDSALYLCASSLSLAVTEAFFGQGTRLTVV.

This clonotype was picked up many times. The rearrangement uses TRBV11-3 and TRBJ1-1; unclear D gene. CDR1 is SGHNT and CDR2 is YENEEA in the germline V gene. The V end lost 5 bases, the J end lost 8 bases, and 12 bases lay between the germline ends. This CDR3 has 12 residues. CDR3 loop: CASSQRSLEAFF. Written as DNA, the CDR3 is TGTGCCAGCAGCCAGAGGTCCCTAGAAGCTTTCTTT. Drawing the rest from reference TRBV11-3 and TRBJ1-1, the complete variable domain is EAGVVQSPRYKIIEKKQPVAFWCNPISGHNTLYWYLQNLGQGPELLIRYENEEAVDDSQLPKDRFSAERLKGVDSTLKIQPAELGDSAVYLCASSQRSLEAFFGQGTRLTVV.